The rows below give T cell receptor beta chains drawn from one sample of a study of shared clonotypes between healthy human individuals. TCRdb's copy holds only in-frame clones and misses some; the assay was immunoSEQ multiplex PCR. Of around 1.5 million clones detected, 95% to 99% appear once; the ten largest clones hold around 0.45%. Sequenced input: naive CD4+ T cells sorted from blood. The receptors here all came from a man younger than 40 in good health. The CDR3 runs from the conserved cysteine through the conserved F or W. The order of the fields is CDR3 DNA, CDR3 protein, V gene, D gene, J gene, clone size. D genes are given only for firm matches. A clone size is listed for some rows: how often the clone was seen (once, few, many), or a class if it is expanded.

TGTGCCAGCAGCTTCCGGGGAAGGGCTGAAGCTTTCTTT,CASSFRGRAEAFF,TRBV7-2,.,TRBJ1-1,.
TGCGCCAGCTTCGCGCGGAGGACAGATACGCAGTATTTT,CASFARRTDTQYF,TRBV10-2,.,TRBJ2-3,.
TGTGCCAGCTCACCGGCTATATTCTTTGGCGGGAGTAGGGAGCAGTACTTC,CASSPAIFFGGSREQYF,TRBV18,TRBD2,TRBJ2-7,.
TGTGCCAGCAGCTCCCCTTGGCGGAGACAAGAGACCCAGTACTTC,CASSSPWRRQETQYF,TRBV7-2,.,TRBJ2-5,.
TGTGCCAGCAGTTTAAGGCGGGGAAACACCGGGGAGCTGTTTTTT,CASSLRRGNTGELFF,TRBV27,.,TRBJ2-2,.
TGTGCCAGCAGCCCACCCGCTAGCGGGAGGGCCGGGGAGACCCAGTACTTC,CASSPPASGRAGETQYF,TRBV7-2,TRBD2,TRBJ2-5,.
TGTGCCAGCAGCCCGCCGGGACTAGCGGATCCTCGCGAGCAGTACTTC,CASSPPGLADPREQYF,TRBV13,TRBD2,TRBJ2-7,.
TGTGCCTGGAGTCCTCCCCCCGGGACAGGGGAGACCTACGAGCAGTACTTC,CAWSPPPGTGETYEQYF,TRBV30,TRBD1,TRBJ2-7,.
TGTGCCAGCAGCTTGGATCCGAGTCAAGAGACCCAGTACTTC,CASSLDPSQETQYF,TRBV5-4,.,TRBJ2-5,.
TGTGCCAGCAGCCCGGGACTAGCGGTAACCTACGAGCAGTACTTC,CASSPGLAVTYEQYF,TRBV5-8,TRBD2,TRBJ2-7,.
TGTGCCAGCAGTGAATCGGGTAGCTCCTACAATGAGCAGTTCTTC,CASSESGSSYNEQFF,TRBV2,.,TRBJ2-1,.
TGTGCCAGCTCCCCCGCTAGCACAGATACGCAGTATTTT,CASSPASTDTQYF,TRBV18,.,TRBJ2-3,.
TGTGCCAGCAGCTTATGGCGGGGAAGCACAGATACGCAGTATTTT,CASSLWRGSTDTQYF,TRBV7-2,.,TRBJ2-3,.
TGTGCCAGCAGACCCGTGGGGGGTTTAGGGACTGAAGCTTTCTTT,CASRPVGGLGTEAFF,TRBV5-4,.,TRBJ1-1,.
TGTGCCAGCAGTGCAGGGCCGGCTAATGAAAAACTGTTTTTT,CASSAGPANEKLFF,TRBV6-5,.,TRBJ1-4,.
TGCGCCAGCAGTCAGGACCCCCAGAAAGAGACCCAGTACTTC,CASSQDPQKETQYF,TRBV5-1,.,TRBJ2-5,.
TGTGCCAGCAGTTCCGGGACAGGGCGAAATCAGCCCCAGCATTTT,CASSSGTGRNQPQHF,TRBV27,TRBD1,TRBJ1-5,.
TGTGCCAGCCGTGAGGTTTATGTGGGCTACACCTTC,CASREVYVGYTF,TRBV28,.,TRBJ1-2,.
TGTGCCAGCAGCTTAGCTAAGGACAGCTCTGGAAACACCATATATTTT,CASSLAKDSSGNTIYF,TRBV7-9,.,TRBJ1-3,.
TGTGCCACCAGCAGTCGAAGGGGAATGCAGGGTGAAGCTTTCTTT,CATSSRRGMQGEAFF,TRBV15,.,TRBJ1-1,few
TGTGCCAGCAGTCAGTTCCCTGGGGAGCTGTTTTTT,CASSQFPGELFF,TRBV2,.,TRBJ2-2,.
TGTGCCAGCAGTGAACTTATAGGAGGGGATGGCTACACCTTC,CASSELIGGDGYTF,TRBV25-1,.,TRBJ1-2,once